These 23 T cell receptor beta chains originate from one sample sequenced in a study of cytomegalovirus exposure and HLA in healthy donors. Researchers ran the PCR with 60 Vbeta and 13 Jbeta primers. Assay: immunoSEQ multiplex PCR; the TCRdb copy retains only in-frame clones and omits some. The sample lists about 140,000 clones, 82% occurring once. Sequencing input: PBMCs. Receptors originate from a male donor in good health and CMV-seronegative.

A few counts support this clone. The chain links TRBV27 to TRBJ2-6; D possibly corresponds to TRBD1 (6 bases). The ends were cut back, 6 bases at V and 0 bases at J, with 21 bases in the middle. Germline-derived CDR1 and CDR2 are MNHEY and SMNVEV (reference sequence). CDR3 length equals 19 residues. As DNA, the CDR3 is TGTGCCAGCAGGCGAGGACAGATTTCTATTTCCTCTGGGGCCAACGTCCTGACTTTC. Protein product: CASRRGQISISSGANVLTF.

V is TRBV10-2 and J is TRBJ2-6; D not certain. CDR3 length equals 13 residues. Germline CDR1 is WSHSY and CDR2 is SAAADI. Between the trimmed V and J ends, which lost 5 bases and 1 base, there was a span of 3 bases. DNA of the CDR3: TGCGCCAGCAGTTCTTCTGGGGCCAACGTCCTGACTTTC. It specifies CASSSSGANVLTF.

J is TRBJ2-3 and V is TRBV7-9; D not resolved. V lost 7 bases and J 3 bases, leaving 5 bases between the germline ends. This CDR3 has 11 residues. CDR1 is SEHNR and CDR2 is FQNEAQ in the germline V gene (reference sequence). CDR3 sequence (DNA): TGTGCCAGCACCAGAACAGATACGCAGTATTTT. Translation: CASTRTDTQYF.

The chain employs TRBV2 and TRBJ2-3; TRBD2 agrees at 7 bases. CDR1 is SNHLY, CDR2 FYNNEI, per germline. The CDR3 has 12 residues. The ends lost 8 bases at V and 5 bases at J; junction bases unmatched: 4. CDR3: CASGRAEDTQYF. CDR3 DNA: TGTGCCAGCGGGAGGGCCGAAGATACGCAGTATTTT. Filled out from reference TRBV2 and TRBJ2-3, the complete variable domain reads EPEVTQTPSHQVTQMGQEVILRCVPISNHLYFYWYRQILGQKVEFLVSFYNNEISEKSEIFDDQFSVERPDGSNFTLKIRSTKLEDSAMYFCASGRAEDTQYFGPGTRLTVL.

This rearrangement joins TRBV7-8 to TRBJ2-7; 8 nucleotides agree with TRBD2. With V trimmed by 1 base and J by 5 bases, 4 bases remained unmatched. CDR1 and CDR2 from the germline V gene are SGHVS and FQNEAQ. CDR3 size: 14 residues. CDR3 DNA: TGTGCCAGCAGCTTAGGCGGGAGGATCGACGAGCAGTACTTC. Protein: CASSLGGRIDEQYF.

This clone was seen a few times. The V gene is TRBV6-4, the J gene TRBJ2-1; D is perhaps TRBD1 (5 bases). The CDR3 runs to 16 residues. Germline V gene data show CDR1 as MRHNA and CDR2 as SNTAGT. V dropped 3 bases and J dropped 6 bases, with 18 bases sitting between them. CDR3 nucleotides: TGTGCCAGCAGTGATCGTGTCAGGGCAGAGGTCAATGAGCAGTTCTTC. Translation gives CASSDRVRAEVNEQFF.

The chain employs TRBV6-5 and TRBJ2-5; D unresolved. Trimming pared 2 bases from V and 5 bases from J, leaving 15 bases between. Germline V gene data show CDR1 as MNHEY and CDR2 as SVGAGI. CDR3 size: 15 residues. This CDR3 reads CASSYAFSRSETQYF. CDR3 sequence (DNA): TGTGCCAGCAGTTACGCCTTTTCCCGGTCGGAGACCCAGTACTTC.

This clone was detected a few times. V is TRBV5-1 and J is TRBJ2-7; 10 nucleotides agree with TRBD2. CDR1 and CDR2 from the germline V gene are SGHRS and YFSETQ. This CDR3 is built from 17 residues. With 8 bases clipped from V and 3 bases from J, the junction kept 17 bases outside the gene matches. The CDR3 DNA sequence: TGCGCCAGTGATACGGGGGGGAGGACTAGCGGCGACTACGAGCAGTACTTC. Protein: CASDTGGRTSGDYEQYF.

The V call is TRBV5-3, the J call TRBJ2-3, with 9 bases that match TRBD2. TRBV5-3 is identified as an open reading frame with a role that is uncertain. V shed 10 bases, J shed 4 bases, and the junction held 10 bases outside the gene matches. The CDR3 runs 14 residues. The CDR3 DNA reads as TGTGCCCCCGCGACGGAGCGGGAGGCAGATACGCAGTATTTT. Its protein is CAPATEREADTQYF.

This clone was counted only a few times. Relative to the germline gene, one junction end is altered; a read error may explain this. The chain has TRBV28 and TRBJ2-1; D perhaps matches TRBD2 (8 bases). This CDR3 comprises 14 residues. Germline V lookup: CDR1 MDHEN, CDR2 SYDVKM. CDR3 sequence reads: CASSGFDWDSSGIF. The CDR3 nucleotides are TGTGCCAGCAGTGGGTTCGACTGGGACAGTAGCGGGATCTTC.

The chain combines TRBV5-6 with TRBJ2-1; 7 bases are a match to TRBD1. CDR3 size: 13 residues. Trimming cost V 2 bases and J 7 bases; bases outside gene matches: 3. CDR1 and CDR2 from the germline V gene are SGHDT and YYEEEE. CDR3 region: CASSFRQGNEQFF. The DNA for the CDR3 is TGTGCCAGCAGCTTCCGACAGGGTAATGAGCAGTTCTTC.

The J gene is TRBJ1-2, the V gene TRBV7-9, with 7 bases identical to TRBD1. With V trimmed by 4 bases and J by 0 bases, 5 bases remained unmatched. The germline gives CDR1 SEHNR, CDR2 FQNEAQ (reference sequence). This CDR3 is built from 15 residues. The CDR3 bases are TGTGCCAGCAGCTACCAGGGGGTAGCTAACTATGGCTACACCTTC. Translating it yields CASSYQGVANYGYTF.

This rearrangement joins TRBV19 to TRBJ1-5, with unresolved D. This CDR3 region has 15 residues. The germline V and J ends were trimmed by 9 bases and 9 bases, with 24 bases remaining between them. The germline V gene encodes CDR1 LNHDA and CDR2 SQIVND (reference sequence). The CDR3 bases are TGTGCCAGCGTCGGCTCGGTGCGGTTGGGTCGGCCCCAGCATTTT. Its translation: CASVGSVRLGRPQHF.

A word on this clone: Other DNA sequences from this sample encode an identical CDR3 as well. The V call is TRBV2, the J call TRBJ2-2, with 11 positions matching TRBD2. The V gene's germline CDR1 is SNHLY and CDR2 FYNNEI. V lost 6 bases and J lost 2; bases outside the gene matches: 8. The CDR3 is 17 amino acids. CDR3 residues: CASRRGTSGYNTGELFF. Here the CDR3 DNA reads TGTGCCAGCAGGAGGGGGACTAGCGGATACAACACCGGGGAGCTGTTTTTT.

The chain has TRBV4-3 and TRBJ1-5; 10 nucleotides agree with TRBD1. V lost 4 bases to trimming and J lost 7 bases; unmatched junction nucleotides: 4. Per germline, CDR1 LGHNA and CDR2 YSLEER. There are 14 residues in the CDR3. The CDR3 loop is CASSLGTGEQPQHF. The CDR3 bases are TGCGCCAGCAGCCTGGGGACAGGGGAACAGCCCCAGCATTTT.

The J gene is TRBJ2-5, the V gene TRBV30; possibly TRBD2 for D (7 bases). CDR1 and CDR2 from the germline V gene are GTSNPN and SVGIG (reference sequence). The V gene lost 2 bases and the J gene lost 4 bases, with 23 bases spanning the gap. This CDR3 has 17 amino acids. CDR3 sequence reads: CAWSSHPEGGDLETQYF. In DNA, the CDR3 is TGTGCCTGGAGTTCTCACCCGGAGGGGGGGGACTTAGAGACCCAGTACTTC.

The chain has TRBV9 and TRBJ1-3; the D gene is possibly TRBD1 (5 bases). The CDR3 contains 14 residues. Germline lookup yields CDR1 SGDLS and CDR2 YYNGEE. Trimming took 0 bases from V and 2 from J, leaving 6 bases between them. For the CDR3, the DNA is TGTGCCAGCAGCGTAGCAGGGACTGGAAACACCATATATTTT. It translates to CASSVAGTGNTIYF.

This rearrangement joins TRBV29-1 to TRBJ2-7; 10 nucleotides line up with TRBD1. This CDR3 is built from 14 residues. The junction had 5 bases not matched to a gene; V was cut back by 4 bases and J by 2 bases. Germline lookup yields CDR1 SQVTM and CDR2 ANQGSEA. In DNA, the CDR3 is TGCAGCGTTGCTCTGGGACAGGGGACCTACGAGCAGTACTTC. Residues: CSVALGQGTYEQYF.

The V call is TRBV28, the J call TRBJ2-5; TRBD2 matches at 9 bases. V shed 5 bases and J 2 bases; nucleotides not matched to a gene: 6. The CDR3 contains 15 residues. Germline lookup yields CDR1 MDHEN and CDR2 SYDVKM. The CDR3 DNA sequence: TGTGCCAGCAGTCCCGGACTAGCGAAACAAGAGACCCAGTACTTC. Encoded protein: CASSPGLAKQETQYF.

On this clone itself: Additional DNA sequences in this sample encode the identical CDR3. The chain is built from TRBV6-5 and TRBJ1-1, with D perhaps matching TRBD1 (6 bases). This CDR3 is built from 13 residues. Trimming cost V 0 bases and J 11 bases, with 13 bases left between them. The germline V gene encodes CDR1 MNHEY and CDR2 SVGAGI. CDR3 sequence: CASSYSGAREAFF. The CDR3 DNA follows: TGTGCCAGCAGTTACTCGGGGGCGAGGGAGGCTTTCTTT.

This chain links TRBV2 with TRBJ2-1, with 9 bases that match TRBD2. The V segment lost 8 bases and the J segment 8 bases; nucleotides outside the gene matches: 10. The CDR3 runs to 14 residues. Germline V gives CDR1 SNHLY, CDR2 FYNNEI. DNA of the CDR3: TGTGCCAGCCGTGGCGGGAGGGCCCTCGATGAGCAGTTCTTC. Translated: CASRGGRALDEQFF.

V is TRBV6-5 and J is TRBJ2-2; tentative D call: TRBD2 (6 bases). V was clipped by 2 bases and J by 8 bases, with 15 bases between them. The CDR3 runs to 15 residues. Germline V CDR1 and CDR2: MNHEY, SVGAGI. This CDR3 is CASSYGGLTLGELFF. The CDR3 DNA follows: TGTGCCAGCAGTTACGGGGGACTGACGTTAGGGGAGCTGTTTTTT.

V gene TRBV11-2 combines with J gene TRBJ1-2; D perhaps matches TRBD1 (5 bases). This CDR3 has 13 residues. The ends were cut back, 6 bases at V and 6 bases at J, with 14 bases in the middle. Germline lookup yields CDR1 SGHAT and CDR2 FQNNGV. CDR3 residues: CASRLGRVDGYTF. CDR3 nucleotides: TGTGCCAGCAGACTGGGGCGTGTTGATGGCTACACCTTC.